Listed below are T cell receptor beta chains from one sample, sequenced in a study of blood T cell repertoires in COVID-19. The table came from immunoSEQ multiplex PCR; TCRdb's copy has only in-frame clones and leaves some out. The sample has 100,000 to 150,000 clones, around 89% seen once. Specimen: peripheral blood. The source is a man between 65 and 80 years old with active COVID-19. CDR3s include the opening cysteine and the closing phenylalanine or tryptophan. A D gene is named only where the DNA matches it firmly. The size field is filled for only some rows; it gives once, few, many or a size class.

d_call: TRBD2; j_call: TRBJ2-1; clone_size: .; v_call: TRBV18; cdr3_nt: TGTGCCAGCTCACCCCGGACTAGCGGTAACAATGAGCAGTTCTTC; cdr3_aa: CASSPRTSGNNEQFF
d_call: .; j_call: TRBJ1-1; clone_size: .; v_call: TRBV2; cdr3_nt: TGTGCCAGCAGCCTAACCCGAGAGAACACTGAAGCTTTCTTT; cdr3_aa: CASSLTRENTEAFF
d_call: TRBD1; j_call: TRBJ1-5; clone_size: .; v_call: TRBV19; cdr3_nt: TGTGCCAGTAGTATGGGCAGGGGGCGCCTCGGGGCCCAGCATTTT; cdr3_aa: CASSMGRGRLGAQHF
d_call: .; j_call: TRBJ1-1; clone_size: once; v_call: TRBV28; cdr3_nt: TGTGCCAGCTCTTTGGGGGGAGTCATGAACACTGAAGCTTTCTTT; cdr3_aa: CASSLGGVMNTEAFF
d_call: TRBD1; j_call: TRBJ1-2; clone_size: .; v_call: TRBV27; cdr3_nt: TGTGCCAGCAGTGCCAAGACAGGGGTACCCTATGGCTACACCTTC; cdr3_aa: CASSAKTGVPYGYTF
d_call: TRBD1; j_call: TRBJ2-1; clone_size: .; v_call: TRBV6-1; cdr3_nt: TGTGCCAGCAGTGAATGGGACAGGGTTACCTACAATGAGCAGTTCTTC; cdr3_aa: CASSEWDRVTYNEQFF
d_call: TRBD2; j_call: TRBJ2-3; clone_size: .; v_call: TRBV5-1; cdr3_nt: TGCGCCAGCAGCTCTGGCAGTGGCGGGGGAGGCACAGATACGCAGTATTTT; cdr3_aa: CASSSGSGGGGTDTQYF
d_call: .; j_call: TRBJ2-5; clone_size: .; v_call: TRBV6-2/TRBV6-3; cdr3_nt: TGTGCCAGCAGTTACGCCTCGTCGAGGGAGACCCAGTACTTC; cdr3_aa: CASSYASSRETQYF
d_call: .; j_call: TRBJ2-2; clone_size: .; v_call: TRBV7-3; cdr3_nt: TGTGCCAGCAGCTCCCAGGGGTCGAACACCGGGGAGCTGTTTTTT; cdr3_aa: CASSSQGSNTGELFF
d_call: TRBD2; j_call: TRBJ2-2; clone_size: .; v_call: TRBV6-2/TRBV6-3; cdr3_nt: TGTGCCAGCAGTTACTCGACTAGCCCAAGGGTGAATAACGGGGAGCTGTTTTTT; cdr3_aa: CASSYSTSPRVNNGELFF
d_call: .; j_call: TRBJ1-6; clone_size: .; v_call: TRBV5-4; cdr3_nt: TGTGCCAGCAGCTTCGGTAATTCACCCCTCCACTTT; cdr3_aa: CASSFGNSPLHF
d_call: TRBD1; j_call: TRBJ1-6; clone_size: .; v_call: TRBV6-1; cdr3_nt: TGTGCCAGCAGTGAAGGCCGACAGGGACTTGCACCCCTCCACTTT; cdr3_aa: CASSEGRQGLAPLHF
d_call: TRBD1; j_call: TRBJ2-7; clone_size: once; v_call: TRBV3-1/TRBV3-2; cdr3_nt: TGTGCCAGCAGCTCCCTGGACAGGCTCTCCTACGAGCAGTACTTC; cdr3_aa: CASSSLDRLSYEQYF
d_call: TRBD2; j_call: TRBJ2-7; clone_size: .; v_call: TRBV3-1/TRBV3-2; cdr3_nt: TGTGCCAGCAGCCCAAACCTACTAGCGGGGGCCTACGAGCAGTACTTC; cdr3_aa: CASSPNLLAGAYEQYF
d_call: .; j_call: TRBJ1-5; clone_size: .; v_call: TRBV2; cdr3_nt: TGTGCCAGCAGTTTAGGACAGCCCTATAGCAATCAGCCCCAGCATTTT; cdr3_aa: CASSLGQPYSNQPQHF
d_call: .; j_call: TRBJ2-2; clone_size: .; v_call: TRBV9; cdr3_nt: TGTGCCAGCAGCTACCGGGACAAACACCGGGGAGCTGTTTTT; cdr3_aa: CASSYRDKHRGAVF
d_call: .; j_call: TRBJ1-2; clone_size: .; v_call: TRBV3-1/TRBV3-2; cdr3_nt: TGTGCCAGCAGTCCACAGGGTCACGGCTATGGCTACACCTTC; cdr3_aa: CASSPQGHGYGYTF
d_call: TRBD1; j_call: TRBJ2-2; clone_size: few; v_call: TRBV2; cdr3_nt: TGTGCCAGCAGTTTGTACAGGGGGCCGGGGGAGCTGTTTTTT; cdr3_aa: CASSLYRGPGELFF
d_call: .; j_call: TRBJ1-5; clone_size: .; v_call: TRBV5-1; cdr3_nt: TGCGCCAGCAGCCCTGGGAGGGGGAGCAATCAGCCCCAGCATTTT; cdr3_aa: CASSPGRGSNQPQHF
d_call: TRBD2; j_call: TRBJ2-1; clone_size: .; v_call: TRBV5-1; cdr3_nt: TGCGCCAGCCTGACTAGCCAACGAACGGATGAGCAGTTCTTC; cdr3_aa: CASLTSQRTDEQFF
d_call: TRBD1; j_call: TRBJ1-6; clone_size: once; v_call: TRBV5-4; cdr3_nt: TGTGCCAGCAGCCGGACAGGAGGCCCCTATAATTCACCCCTCCACTTT; cdr3_aa: CASSRTGGPYNSPLHF
d_call: TRBD2; j_call: TRBJ2-7; clone_size: .; v_call: TRBV19; cdr3_nt: TGTGCCAGTAGTCGTTCTGCGGGAGGAGGGTCCTACGAGCAGTACTTC; cdr3_aa: CASSRSAGGGSYEQYF
d_call: .; j_call: TRBJ1-3; clone_size: .; v_call: TRBV7-9; cdr3_nt: TGTGCCAGCAGCCGAGGACTTTCGGTGGTTGGAAACACCATATATTTT; cdr3_aa: CASSRGLSVVGNTIYF
d_call: TRBD1; j_call: TRBJ2-2; clone_size: .; v_call: TRBV11-1; cdr3_nt: TGTGCCAGCAGCCAGGACAGGGCGGGCACCGGGGAGCTGTTTTTT; cdr3_aa: CASSQDRAGTGELFF
d_call: .; j_call: TRBJ2-3; clone_size: few; v_call: TRBV7-2; cdr3_nt: TGTGCCAGCAGCCCGGGGGTAGGGGAAGGCTCTTCCACAGATACGCAGTATTTT; cdr3_aa: CASSPGVGEGSSTDTQYF
d_call: TRBD2; j_call: TRBJ2-7; clone_size: .; v_call: TRBV11-2; cdr3_nt: TGTGCCAGCAGTAGGGCGGGAGGGCTAGAGCAGTACTTC; cdr3_aa: CASSRAGGLEQYF
d_call: TRBD1; j_call: TRBJ1-2; clone_size: .; v_call: TRBV6-6; cdr3_nt: TGTGCCAGCAGACCCGGACAGGAGAGATATGGCTACACCTTC; cdr3_aa: CASRPGQERYGYTF
d_call: TRBD1; j_call: TRBJ2-1; clone_size: .; v_call: TRBV11-2; cdr3_nt: TGTGCCAGCAGCCAGGACAGGGGACTTTACAATGAGCAGTTCTTC; cdr3_aa: CASSQDRGLYNEQFF
d_call: .; j_call: TRBJ1-2; clone_size: .; v_call: TRBV6-5; cdr3_nt: TGTGCCAGCGGCGGGGGCCGGCGTGGCTACACCTTC; cdr3_aa: CASGGGRRGYTF
d_call: TRBD2; j_call: TRBJ2-3; clone_size: .; v_call: TRBV15; cdr3_nt: TGTGCCACCAGCAGAGGGTCTAGCGGGACCACAGATACGCAGTATTTT; cdr3_aa: CATSRGSSGTTDTQYF
d_call: TRBD1; j_call: TRBJ2-3; clone_size: .; v_call: TRBV7-3; cdr3_nt: TGTGCCAGCAGCTCCGGGACAGGGAGCGTGGATACGCAGTATTTT; cdr3_aa: CASSSGTGSVDTQYF
d_call: .; j_call: TRBJ1-2; clone_size: .; v_call: TRBV6-5; cdr3_nt: TGTGCCAGCAGTTACTCGGGCAGGGGAGATGGCTACACCTTC; cdr3_aa: CASSYSGRGDGYTF
d_call: TRBD2; j_call: TRBJ2-1; clone_size: .; v_call: TRBV28; cdr3_nt: TGTGCCAGCTGGGGGGGGAGCTTAGATGAGCAGTTCTTC; cdr3_aa: CASWGGSLDEQFF
d_call: TRBD1; j_call: TRBJ1-6; clone_size: .; v_call: TRBV2; cdr3_nt: TGTGCCAGCAGTGGTTCCGGGACAGGGGAGGCCTCTATTAATTCACCCCTCCACTTT; cdr3_aa: CASSGSGTGEASINSPLHF
d_call: .; j_call: TRBJ2-7; clone_size: .; v_call: TRBV11-1; cdr3_nt: TGTGCCAGCAGCCCCCGAGGGAGAGCCTACGAGCAGTACTTC; cdr3_aa: CASSPRGRAYEQYF